The 14 T cell receptor beta chains below all came from one sample that was sequenced in a study of blood T cell repertoires in COVID-19. Data came from immunoSEQ multiplex PCR; TCRdb stores just in-frame clones and leaves some out. The repertoire holds fewer than 250,000 clones, with under 80% as singletons. The sequenced material came from peripheral blood. Receptors were obtained from a woman in her fifties or sixties with acute or convalescent COVID-19.

The V and J genes are TRBV4-1 and TRBJ2-1, with TRBD2 matching over 7 bases. CDR3 size: 15 residues. Trimming cost V 0 bases and J 10 bases; bases outside gene matches: 9. Germline V CDR1 and CDR2: MGHRA, YSYEKL. This chain's CDR3 is CASSQDRAGANEQFF. The CDR3 DNA follows: TGCGCCAGCAGCCAAGATCGGGCGGGAGCCAACGAGCAGTTCTTC.

The chain is built from TRBV5-5 and TRBJ2-5, with D possibly matching TRBD1 (5 bases). With 1 base removed from V and 7 bases from J, the gap between germline ends came to 11 bases. Germline V gene lookup returns CDR1 SGHKS and CDR2 YYEKEE (reference sequence). CDR3 length: 13 residues. CDR3 in DNA: TGTGCCAGCAGCTTGATGGTTCAGGGGACCCAGTACTTC. This codes for CASSLMVQGTQYF.

The chain employs TRBV28 and TRBJ1-3, with TRBD1 as a possible D gene (5 bases). This CDR3 is built from 15 residues. Germline CDR1 reads MDHEN; CDR2 reads SYDVKM. The ends were cut back, 4 bases at V and 4 bases at J, with 14 bases in the middle. The CDR3 loop reads CASSYWGSGGNTIYF. The CDR3 DNA sequence: TGTGCCAGCAGTTATTGGGGCAGCGGGGGAAACACCATATATTTT.

V usage is TRBV29-1 and J usage is TRBJ2-1; 11 nucleotides agree with TRBD2. Looked up from germline, CDR1 is SQVTM and CDR2 is ANQGSEA. After removal of 1 base from V and 7 bases from J, the junction contained 12 bases not matched to a gene. This CDR3 is 17 amino acids long. Here the CDR3 reads CSVEGWLAGGSGNEQFF. In DNA, the CDR3 is TGCAGCGTTGAAGGATGGCTAGCGGGAGGATCGGGGAATGAGCAGTTCTTC.

This chain connects TRBV2 to TRBJ2-7, with a weak D call TRBD2 (5 bases). Trimming cost V 2 bases and J 9 bases, with 8 bases left between them. CDR3 length: 11 amino acids. The germline V gene has CDR1 SNHLY and CDR2 FYNNEI. CDR3 amino acids: CASSELEGQYF. The DNA for the CDR3 is TGTGCCAGCAGTGAACTAGAGGGGCAGTACTTC.

This clone occurred many times. The chain recombines TRBV9 with TRBJ1-5, with 9 bases lining up with TRBD1. This CDR3 contains 15 residues. CDR1 and CDR2 (germline): SGDLS, YYNGEE. V shed 3 bases, J shed 6 bases, and the junction held 7 bases outside the gene matches. CDR3 DNA sequence: TGTGCCAGCAGCGCTGGACAGGGGTTACCTCAGCCCCAGCATTTT. Protein product: CASSAGQGLPQPQHF.

This chain joins TRBV19 and TRBJ2-2; 10 bases are a match to TRBD2. Unmatched junction bases numbered 3, after V lost 8 bases and J lost 3 bases. This CDR3 comprises 14 residues. The V gene's germline CDR1 is LNHDA and CDR2 SQIVND (reference sequence). This CDR3 reads CASDSGRYTGELFF. The CDR3 nucleotides read TGTGCCAGTGATAGCGGGAGGTACACCGGGGAGCTGTTTTTT.

This chain links TRBV7-9 with TRBJ2-7, with a possible D match to TRBD1 (5 bases). The CDR3 extends over 13 amino acids. V was cut by 4 bases and J by 5 bases, with 12 bases left in between. The germline CDR1 and CDR2 sequences are SEHNR and FQNEAQ (reference sequence). CDR3 sequence reads: CASSSSRVNEQYF. CDR3 DNA: TGTGCCAGCAGCTCCTCCAGGGTGAACGAGCAGTACTTC.

This clone appeared a few times. The rearrangement links TRBV6-5 to TRBJ2-7; a weak D match, TRBD1 (6 bases). The ends were cut back, 6 bases at V and 0 bases at J, with 12 bases in the middle. The CDR3 extends over 14 amino acids. CDR1 is MNHEY and CDR2 is SVGAGI in the germline V gene. This CDR3 is CASSGQTGSYEQYF. The CDR3 DNA sequence: TGTGCCAGCAGCGGGCAGACAGGCTCCTACGAGCAGTACTTC.

This chain connects TRBV18 to TRBJ1-2, with D possibly matching TRBD1 (5 bases). The CDR3 is 12 residues long. Germline V gene sequence: CDR1 KGHSH, CDR2 LQKENI. Trimming removed 6 bases from V and 4 bases from J, with 9 bases in between. The CDR3 spells CASSTGGYGYTF. CDR3 sequence (DNA): TGTGCCAGCTCCACGGGGGGCTATGGCTACACCTTC.

The J gene is TRBJ1-5, the V gene TRBV6-2 or TRBV6-3, with D possibly being TRBD1 (5 bases). The germline CDR1 and CDR2 sequences are MNHEY and SVGEGT. The V end lost 5 bases, the J end lost 1 base, and 12 bases lay between the germline ends. The CDR3 extends over 15 amino acids. Here the CDR3 DNA reads TGTGCCAGCAGTCGAACCGCAGGGAGCAATCAGCCCCAGCATTTT. Translation: CASSRTAGSNQPQHF.

This sequence joins TRBV24-1 and TRBJ2-1; 12 nucleotides agree with TRBD2. This CDR3 is built from 15 residues. In germline, CDR1 is KGHDR, CDR2 SFDVKD. Unmatched junction bases numbered 5, after V lost 5 bases and J lost 7 bases. The CDR3 DNA reads TGTGCCACCAGTGGGGCTAGCGGGAGGGGAAATGAGCAGTTCTTC. Translating gives CATSGASGRGNEQFF.

CDR3 amino acids: CASSQLAGGYNEQFF. The CDR3 bases are TGTGCCAGCAGCCAGCTAGCGGGAGGCTACAATGAGCAGTTCTTC. V and J are TRBV28 and TRBJ2-1, with 11 bases fitting TRBD2. The ends lost 6 bases at V and 3 bases at J; junction bases unmatched: 4. The CDR3 contains 15 residues. Germline CDR1 and CDR2: MDHEN and SYDVKM. The complete variable domain, with remaining parts taken from reference TRBV28 and TRBJ2-1, reads DVKVTQSSRYLVKRTGEKVFLECVQDMDHENMFWYRQDPGLGLRLIYFSYDVKMKEKGDIPEGYSVSREKKERFSLILESASTNQTSMYLCASSQLAGGYNEQFFGPGTRLTVL.

The chain joins TRBV28 to TRBJ1-6; unclear D gene. The germline gives CDR1 MDHEN, CDR2 SYDVKM. Trimming left V 10 bases short and J 10 bases short, with 17 bases between. This CDR3 spans 13 amino acids. CDR3: CAISTGNPSPLHF. DNA for the CDR3: TGTGCCATCTCGACGGGGAATCCCTCACCCCTCCACTTT.